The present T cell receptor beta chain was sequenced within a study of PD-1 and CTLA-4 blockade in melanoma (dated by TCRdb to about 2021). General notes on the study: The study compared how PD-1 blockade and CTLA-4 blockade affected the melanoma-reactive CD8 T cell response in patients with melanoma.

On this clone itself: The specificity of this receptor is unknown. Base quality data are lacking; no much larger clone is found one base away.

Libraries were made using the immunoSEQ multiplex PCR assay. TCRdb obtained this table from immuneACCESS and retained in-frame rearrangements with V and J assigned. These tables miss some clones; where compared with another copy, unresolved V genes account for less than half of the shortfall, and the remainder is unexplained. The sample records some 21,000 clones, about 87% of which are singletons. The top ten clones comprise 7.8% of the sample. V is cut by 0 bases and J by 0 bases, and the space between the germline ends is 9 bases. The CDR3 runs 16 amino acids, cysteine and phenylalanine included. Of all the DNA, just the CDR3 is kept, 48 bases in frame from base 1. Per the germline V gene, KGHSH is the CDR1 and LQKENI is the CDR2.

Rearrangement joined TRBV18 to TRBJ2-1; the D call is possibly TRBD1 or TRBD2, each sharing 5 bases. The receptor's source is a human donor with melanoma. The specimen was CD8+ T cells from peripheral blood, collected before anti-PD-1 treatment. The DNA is TGTGCCAGCTCACCACCAACTGGGGGCTCCTACAATGAGCAGTTCTTC. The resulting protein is CASSPPTGGSYNEQFF.